This T cell receptor (beta chain) emerged from a study of OX40 agonist ivuxolimab in advanced cancers. The study in broad terms: The costimulatory receptor OX40 (CD134) was targeted by ivuxolimab, a fully human IgG2 agonistic monoclonal antibody. Intravenous ivuxolimab was administered to patients every 2 weeks at six dose levels: 0.01, 0.1, 0.3, 1.5, 3 and 10 mg/kg. Of the roughly 52 dose-escalation patients, hepatocellular carcinoma was present in approximately 20, melanoma in roughly 15, renal cell carcinoma in 9 and head and neck cancer in 9. The dose-escalation cohort was roughly 87% male with a mean age of approximately 60 years, ranging from about 20 to 85. Prior anti-PD-1, anti-PD-L1 or anti-CTLA-4 therapy was permitted, and about two fifths of dose-escalation patients had received checkpoint inhibitors. Partial responses occurred in three dose-escalation patients: two with cutaneous melanoma and one with hepatocellular carcinoma. The purpose of peripheral TCRbeta sequencing was to test whether ivuxolimab changed TCR sequence diversity and led to clonal T-cell expansion. The monotherapy dose-escalation portion (N of about 49 patients) of the phase I ivuxolimab trial is reported in the paper. Here is what the overall study found, with its caveats: Clonal expansion of both CD4+ and CD8+ blood T cells was observed from baseline to week 6 at doses 0.1 to 3.0 mg/kg. After ivuxolimab, CD8+ T cells had more expanded clones than CD4+ T cells on average. Antigen specificity was not determined for the clonally expanded peripheral T cells. Low levels of normalized T-cell clonal expansion were also seen in some patients who did not respond. In partial responders in the 0.1-3.0 mg/kg groups, normalized peripheral clonal expansion was found to be among the lowest, especially among CD8+ T cells.

Patients with a history of autoimmune disease or receiving systemic immunosuppression were excluded from the trial. Peripheral blood for TCR sequencing was collected from all dose cohorts at baseline, on cycle 4 day 1, and on cycle 7 day 1. Samples came from an open-label, multicenter, first-in-human phase I dose-escalation trial of ivuxolimab. The trial enrolled adults with locally advanced or metastatic head and neck squamous cell, hepatocellular, melanoma or renal cell carcinoma. Before TCR sequencing, CD4+ T cells and CD8+ T cells were sorted from peripheral blood as separate populations. As for this clone: Its cognate antigen has yet to be identified. Within one base of it there is no much larger clone, and no base qualities were kept.

To sequence the TCRbeta CDR3 region, genomic DNA was isolated from the sorted cells. The immunoSEQ Assay was used to sequence the TCRbeta CDR3 regions. TCRdb carries this immuneACCESS record with in-frame sequences only. Its versions omit some clonotypes, under half of them owing to an unresolved V gene in the studies checked, with the rest unexplained. The sample has some 68,000 clones on record, 86% of them singletons. The top ten hold 2% to 2.5% of the sample. V is clipped by 6 bases and J by 0 bases, and the sequence between their germline boundaries is 9 bases long. The germline V gene supplies CDR1 SQVTM and CDR2 ANQGSEA. The CDR3 goes from the cysteine to the phenylalanine over 13 residues. The retained sequence is limited to the CDR3, 39 bases, with the frame set at the first base.

The sequencing here drew on CD4+ or CD8+ T cells sorted from blood, taken in a trial of the OX40 agonist ivuxolimab. The sequence derives from an adult with an advanced solid tumor such as melanoma, head and neck, liver or kidney cancer. This receptor chain uses TRBV29-1 and TRBJ1-5, with the D gene not confidently named. The DNA sequence follows: TGCAGCGTGAGTAGGGATAGCAATCAGCCCCAGCATTTT. Translated, this gives CSVSRDSNQPQHF.